Detailed here is one T cell receptor beta chain. The entry originates in a study of beta chain features in type 1 diabetes. Expressed TCRB transcripts were sequenced because the isolated RNA had all been reverse transcribed beforehand. The table came from immunoSEQ multiplex PCR; TCRdb's copy has only in-frame clones and leaves some out. The sample holds tens of thousands of clones; around a third are singletons and the top ten take approximately 0.45%. Germline-derived CDR1 and CDR2 are SGHRS and YFSETQ. The CDR3 extends over 14 amino acids. The gene calls are TRBV5-1 and TRBJ2-5, with 8 nucleotides matching TRBD2. The J call is doubtful: the DNA matches TRBJ2-7 better. The source is a young woman in good health. Specimen: stem cell memory CD4+ T cells from blood. CDR3 sequence reads: CASSLLAATYEQYF. The CDR3 nucleotides read TGCGCCAGCAGCTTACTAGCGGCTACCTACGAGCAGTACTTC.